This paragraph reports one T cell receptor (beta chain). What this receptor recognizes is not known. No quality values exist for individual bases; no much larger clone is one base distant. This specimen belongs to a study of shared clonotypes between healthy human individuals (dated by TCRdb to 2019 to 2021). About the investigation overall: The cohort included a few men and a couple of women between 18 and 49 years of age. Per donor, three plates each were used for CD4 naive and CD4 memory, two for CD8 naive, and one for CD8 memory. To estimate repertoire size and how much clonotype sharing occurs between individuals, the study deeply sequenced the blood TCR repertoires of roughly 5 healthy adults. Libraries were prepared and TCR repertoires were sequenced by different laboratories using diverse techniques, in order to increase sequencing depth and limit assay-specific biases. Each donor's leukapheresis produced roughly between roughly 0.9 and 9 billion PBMCs. What the research found in general, with its limitations: Because the study included only a small number of donors, the genetic and exposure-history diversity represented was limited. Pairwise subsampling led to the expectation that sequencing depth would affect the degree of clonotype sharing among donors. Sampling was limited to blood, and TCR repertoires in tissue likely differ from TCR repertoires in blood. Rarefaction of sorted-subset datasets indicated incomplete sequencing despite the large sequencing depth. Compared with non-shared clonotypes, clonotypes shared by all four sorted-subset donors had higher generation probabilities. Sharing across several donors was observed for about 5% of naive CD4, under 4% of naive CD8, 2% to 2.5% of memory CD4, and approximately 0.41% of memory CD8 clonotypes. Estimated clonotype richness was generally larger for naive than for memory subsets.

Donors were healthy HIV-negative adults with no recently reported acute infections or vaccinations. Every donor was a Caucasian adult living in Nashville, Tennessee, USA. Magnetic negative selection was used to enrich CD4+ T cells, after which naive cells were positively selected on CD45RA and the negative fraction became the memory subset. Blood was obtained by leukapheresis, after which PBMCs were separated by Ficoll-Histopaque density gradient centrifugation and cryopreserved in liquid nitrogen vapor phase. Analytical flow cytometry was used to check the purity and quantity of each magnetically sorted T cell population. From each sorted fraction, genomic DNA was isolated and quantified by UV absorbance on a Nanodrop 2000c. Using the deep immunoSEQ assay, multiplex PCR amplified TCR CDR3 regions from genomic DNA. Genomic DNA extracted from each cell subset was distributed evenly over all wells of several immunoSEQ 96-well plates, and each plate served as one replicate. Each replicate PCR for sorted subsets received roughly 0.2 ug genomic DNA, equal to about 30,000 T cell genomes. The purified libraries were quantified using a Qubit 3.0 fluorometer, sized with a Bioanalyzer 2100, and then quantified again using the KAPA Library Quantification kit. Every immunoSEQ 96-well plate was sequenced on a separate single-read 150-cycle Illumina NextSeq 550 flow cell. On the authors' methods: Because the immunoSEQ output included only junctional sequences and no quality scores, the filtering could not be the same as the filtering used for full-length reads. To assign V/J genes and CDR3, sequences were annotated using PyIR, a Python wrapper for IgBLAST v1.9, with IMGT germline references. Reads were filtered out if the reads had weak V/J assignments (E-value above 1e-6), no CDR3, stop codons, out-of-frame junctions, or ambiguous translated residues. V3J clonotypes were defined as sequences sharing an identical inferred V gene, J gene, and CDR3 amino acid sequence. Percentage overlap between repertoires was calculated by dividing the number of shared unique clonotypes by the size of the smaller repertoire. Richness of each repertoire was evaluated using RTK rarefaction, the Chao1 estimator, and Recon v2.1 estimates of unobserved clonotypes. Generation probabilities were computed with OLGA for all TCRbeta clonotypes obtained by the gDNA method from four donors. In its TCRdb copy, this immuneACCESS table keeps in-frame sequences only and misses some clones. Where compared with another copy, unresolved V genes explain less than half of these, and the others have no known cause. D and trimming were read from the DNA, whereas the V and J calls and clone size are those reported in that table. Within this sample are 2 million to 2.5 million clones, with nearly 97% of them counted one time only. In total, the top ten clones hold roughly 0.13% of the sample.

The CDR3, from cysteine to phenylalanine, totals 14 residues. Only the CDR3 DNA stays, 42 bases, in frame from base 1. From the germline V gene, CDR1 is MNHEY and CDR2 is SVGAGI. A distance of 13 bases separates the germline ends of V and J, which lose 4 bases and 4 bases respectively. The sequence joins TRBV6-5 to TRBJ2-5, with TRBD1 as a weak D call on 5 bases. Sequenced material: naive CD4+ T cells sorted from blood. Per the publication, the cell subset or site label means: CD45RA+ positively selected. The TCR sequence derives from a man aged 18 to 35 in good health. The CDR3 loop reads CASSSPRGGETQYF. The DNA sequence follows: TGTGCCAGCAGTTCCCCTAGGGGTGGAGAGACCCAGTACTTC.